The 21 T cell receptor beta chains given below trace back to one sample, sequenced in a study of beta chain features in type 1 diabetes. The study reverse transcribed the entire isolated RNA, so it sequenced expressed TCRB transcripts. Profiled with immunoSEQ multiplex PCR; TCRdb holds only in-frame clones, not every one. The top ten hold 2% to 2.5% of the sample, which has some 160,000 clones, approximately 9% seen once. Sequencing used central memory CD4+ T cells from blood. The receptors come from a woman between 18 and 30 years old in good health.

The table lists this clone with a few counts. The J gene is TRBJ1-3, the V gene TRBV7-6, with no clear D. From germline, CDR1 is SGHVS and CDR2 FNYEAQ. The CDR3 has 15 residues. The ends were cut back, 5 bases at V and 0 bases at J, with 11 bases in the middle. CDR3 residues: CASSPSGSSGNTIYF. The CDR3 nucleotides read TGTGCCAGCAGCCCTTCCGGGTCCTCTGGAAACACCATATATTTT.

This clone was seen more than once but under ten times. The chain links TRBV2 to TRBJ2-2; maybe TRBD1 (5 bases). Germline V gene data show CDR1 as SNHLY and CDR2 as FYNNEI. Trimming removed 7 bases from V and 1 base from J, with 13 bases in between. The CDR3 is 15 amino acids. DNA of the CDR3: TGTGCCAGCATTAGACAGCTCCTGAACACCGGGGAGCTGTTTTTT. Protein product: CASIRQLLNTGELFF. The entire variable domain, with the rest obtained from reference TRBV2 and TRBJ2-2, is as follows: EPEVTQTPSHQVTQMGQEVILRCVPISNHLYFYWYRQILGQKVEFLVSFYNNEISEKSEIFDDQFSVERPDGSNFTLKIRSTKLEDSAMYFCASIRQLLNTGELFFGEGSRLTVL.

This clone was seen a few times. This sample includes further DNA sequences coding for the same CDR3. The rearrangement joins TRBV2 to TRBJ1-2, with a weak D call TRBD1 (6 bases). The length of the CDR3 is 13 residues. Between the trimmed V and J ends, which lost 4 bases and 3 bases, there was a span of 9 bases. CDR1 and CDR2 from the germline V gene are SNHLY and FYNNEI. CDR3: CASSGQGYYGYTF. In DNA, the CDR3 is TGTGCCAGCAGTGGTCAGGGGTACTATGGCTACACCTTC.

This clone was picked up a small number of times. The rearrangement joins TRBV7-9 to TRBJ2-1; the match to TRBD2 covers 9 bases. V dropped 1 base and J dropped 13; count of bases not matched to a gene: 5. The CDR3 contains 13 residues. Germline CDR1 SEHNR, CDR2 FQNEAQ (reference sequence). CDR3 sequence: CASSLELAGRQFF. The CDR3 DNA is TGTGCCAGCAGCTTAGAGCTAGCGGGGCGTCAGTTCTTC.

The gene calls are TRBV28 and TRBJ2-3; D remains ambiguous. CDR3 length: 12 amino acids. With 5 bases removed from V and 4 bases from J, the gap between germline ends came to 7 bases. In germline, CDR1 is MDHEN, CDR2 SYDVKM. This CDR3 is CASSRLSDTQYF. CDR3 sequence (DNA): TGTGCCAGCAGTCGACTGTCAGATACGCAGTATTTT.

The chain combines TRBV5-4 with TRBJ1-5; D remains unclear. The V end lost 1 base, the J end lost 4 bases, and 6 bases lay between the germline ends. The CDR3 is 13 residues long. Germline V gene sequence: CDR1 SGHNT, CDR2 YYREEE (reference sequence). This chain's CDR3 is CASSLSVNQPQHF. The CDR3 DNA reads as TGTGCCAGCAGCTTGTCCGTAAATCAGCCCCAGCATTTT.

This clone was observed many times. The chain carries TRBV7-9 and TRBJ1-5, with D perhaps TRBD1 (5 bases). The CDR3 is 12 residues long. With 5 bases removed from V and 9 bases from J, the gap between germline ends came to 11 bases. Germline V gene data show CDR1 as SEHNR and CDR2 as FQNEAQ (reference sequence). The CDR3 region has the DNA TGTGCCAGCAGCGACAGCTCCGGGCCCCAGCATTTT. Encoded protein: CASSDSSGPQHF.

V gene TRBV27 combines with J gene TRBJ2-6, with D tentatively TRBD2 (6 bases). V dropped 6 bases and J dropped 0 bases, with 9 bases sitting between them. Germline CDR1 MNHEY, CDR2 SMNVEV (reference sequence). The CDR3 length is 15 residues. The CDR3 DNA sequence: TGTGCCAGCAGGGGACTTGGCTCTGGGGCCAACGTCCTGACTTTC. The encoded protein is CASRGLGSGANVLTF.

This clone was seen more than once but under ten times. This chain uses TRBV20-1 with TRBJ2-4; the D gene is possibly TRBD1 (6 bases). There are 11 residues in the CDR3. V shed 6 bases and J shed 9 bases, with 12 bases lying between them. Per the germline V gene, CDR1 is DFQATT and CDR2 is SNEGSKA (reference sequence). CDR3 sequence (DNA): TGCAGTGCGCCTCAGGGGCCCATTCAGTACTTC. Protein: CSAPQGPIQYF.

The rearrangement links TRBV4-1 to TRBJ2-7; 12 nucleotides align to TRBD1. Germline CDR1 reads MGHRA; CDR2 reads YSYEKL. The CDR3 totals 16 residues. J was trimmed by 7 bases and V by 1 base; bases with no gene match: 8. In DNA form, the CDR3 reads TGCGCCAGCAGCCAAGGGGAGGGGACAGGGGGCGTTGAGCAGTACTTC. The encoded protein is CASSQGEGTGGVEQYF.

This clone occurred a few times. The chain recombines TRBV7-9 with TRBJ2-5, with a possible D match to TRBD1 (6 bases). Between the trimmed V and J ends, which lost 4 bases and 1 base, there was a span of 16 bases. The CDR3 covers 16 residues. CDR1 is SEHNR, CDR2 FQNEAQ, per germline (reference sequence). In DNA form, the CDR3 reads TGTGCCAGCAGCTCCTCGAGGGGGAAGGGCCAAGAGACCCAGTACTTC. Translating gives CASSSSRGKGQETQYF.

This clone was observed a handful of times. This rearrangement joins TRBV4-3 to TRBJ1-2, with no clear D. The ends were cut back, 3 bases at V and 8 bases at J, with 7 bases in the middle. The CDR3 runs to 11 residues. CDR1 is LGHNA, CDR2 YSLEER, per germline. The CDR3 here is CASSHGGGYTF. CDR3 sequence (DNA): TGCGCCAGCAGCCACGGAGGAGGCTACACCTTC.

J is TRBJ2-1 and V is TRBV9; possible D gene TRBD2, 6 bases. This CDR3 is built from 14 residues. V was pared by 4 bases and J by 2 bases, with 10 bases between. The germline V gene encodes CDR1 SGDLS and CDR2 YYNGEE. The CDR3 region is CASSWTGAYNEQFF. DNA for the CDR3: TGTGCCAGCAGCTGGACGGGAGCCTACAATGAGCAGTTCTTC.

This clone has more than one count but fewer than ten. The chain uses TRBV30 and TRBJ1-5, with D uncertain. The V end was cut by 4 bases, the J end by 3 bases, with 10 bases between. This CDR3 has 13 residues. Germline-derived CDR1 and CDR2 are GTSNPN and SVGIG (reference sequence). Here the CDR3 DNA reads TGTGCCTGGACTGAGGGTAACAATCAGCCCCAGCATTTT. This encodes CAWTEGNNQPQHF.

In its sample, this clone was seen a few times. The chain combines TRBV9 with TRBJ1-1, with D maybe TRBD1 (5 bases). The CDR3 runs 16 residues. V lost 3 bases and J 11 bases, leaving 26 bases between the germline ends. CDR1 and CDR2 from the germline V gene are SGDLS and YYNGEE. The chain's CDR3 is CASSGQGSPLSEAAFF. Here the CDR3 DNA reads TGTGCCAGCAGCGGCCAGGGAAGTCCGCTCTCGGAAGCGGCTTTCTTT.

This clone was observed a few times. The rearrangement links TRBV7-2 to TRBJ2-1; weak D call: TRBD2 (6 bases). Trimming stripped 5 bases from V and 8 bases from J, with 19 bases between. The CDR3 has 15 amino acids. Germline V CDR1 and CDR2: SGHTA, FQGNSA. CDR3: CASSPSPSVWDEQFF. The DNA for the CDR3 is TGTGCCAGCAGCCCGAGCCCTAGCGTGTGGGATGAGCAGTTCTTC.

This rearrangement joins TRBV2 to TRBJ2-5, with TRBD2 matching 10 bases. CDR3 size: 15 residues. The trim removed 7 bases at V and 5 bases at J, leaving 10 bases unmatched. From germline, CDR1 is SNHLY and CDR2 FYNNEI. CDR3 amino acids: CASTTSGGARETQYF. The CDR3 DNA reads as TGTGCCAGCACCACAAGCGGGGGGGCACGGGAGACCCAGTACTTC.

The V call is TRBV7-9, the J call TRBJ2-1, with TRBD2 identical over 9 bases. Germline CDR1 is SEHNR and CDR2 is FQNEAQ (reference sequence). The CDR3 sequence is 17 residues long. V was clipped by 5 bases and J by 8 bases; unmatched bases: 16. The CDR3, as DNA: TGTGCCAGCAGCCCTAGGGTTCTAGCGGGGATCGCCCATGAGCAGTTCTTC. Translation: CASSPRVLAGIAHEQFF.

This rearrangement joins TRBV5-1 to TRBJ2-2; unclear D gene. V lost 4 bases to trimming and J lost 7 bases, with 17 bases between them. CDR1 is SGHRS and CDR2 is YFSETQ in the germline V gene. This CDR3 has 15 amino acids. The CDR3 loop is CASSPGSFQGGELFF. The CDR3 DNA reads as TGCGCCAGCAGCCCGGGTTCTTTCCAAGGCGGGGAGCTGTTTTTT.

The V gene is TRBV20-1, the J gene TRBJ1-2; a possible D gene is TRBD1 (6 bases). CDR1 is DFQATT, CDR2 SNEGSKA, per germline (reference sequence). The V end lost 8 bases, the J end lost 8 bases, and 15 bases lay between the germline ends. The length of the CDR3 is 11 residues. The CDR3 DNA sequence: TGCAGTTCATCAGGGGTGAAAGGCTACACCTTC. Protein: CSSSGVKGYTF.

The DNA of the CDR3 is TGTGCCAGCTTCCCGGGAGGGCCCTCTTCCTACAATGAGCAGTTCTTC. Its protein is CASFPGGPSSYNEQFF. The V gene is TRBV18, the J gene TRBJ2-1; 8 bases fit TRBD2. Germline V gives CDR1 KGHSH, CDR2 LQKENI. CDR3 length: 16 residues. V shed 7 bases, J shed 1 base, and the junction held 9 bases outside the gene matches.